The next 30 T cell receptor beta chains were all read from a single sample in a study of shared clonotypes between healthy human individuals. Here immunoSEQ multiplex PCR was the method, and the copy in TCRdb shows in-frame clones only, minus some. The table includes some 1 million clones, about 75% detected once. The specimen was memory CD4+ T cells sorted from blood. Subset specified: CD45RA-negative fraction. These receptors all come from a man between 18 and 35 years old in good health.

Remarks on this clone: Sequence at one end of the junction differs from germline and may be a read error. The chain is built from TRBV23-1 and TRBJ2-2; possibly TRBD1 or TRBD2 for D (5 bases each). TRBV23-1 is assigned to the ORF class and has an uncertain function. The CDR3 spans 18 residues. CDR3 in amino acids: CASSPRAPGPSNTGELFF. CDR3 DNA sequence: TGCGCCAGCAGTCCCCGAGCGCCGGGACCGTCGAATACCGGGGAGCTGTTTTTT.

On this clone itself: In the same sample, other DNA sequences code for this CDR3. V gene TRBV18 combines with J gene TRBJ2-7; the D gene is possibly TRBD1 (6 bases). The germline V and J ends were trimmed by 6 bases and 4 bases, with 7 bases remaining between them. Per germline, CDR1 KGHSH and CDR2 LQKENI. This CDR3 has 11 residues. Here the CDR3 DNA reads TGTGCCAGCTCTGACAGGTACGAGCAGTACTTC. Its translation is CASSDRYEQYF.

This chain links TRBV15 with TRBJ1-3; the match to TRBD1 covers 7 bases. The germline V gene encodes CDR1 LNHNV and CDR2 YYDKDF (reference sequence). After removal of 0 bases from V and 0 bases from J, the junction contained 11 bases not matched to a gene. The CDR3 contains 19 residues. DNA for the CDR3: TGTGCCACCAGCAGAGATCGGGGGACAGCTGACAACTCTGGAAACACCATATATTTT. It yields the protein CATSRDRGTADNSGNTIYF. Drawing the rest from reference TRBV15 and TRBJ1-3, the complete variable domain is DAMVIQNPRYQVTQFGKPVTLSCSQTLNHNVMYWYQQKSSQAPKLLFHYYDKDFNNEADTPDNFQSRRPNTSFCFLDIRSPGLGDTAMYLCATSRDRGTADNSGNTIYFGEGSWLTVV.

The chain carries TRBV5-1 and TRBJ2-1; 11 positions match TRBD2. This CDR3 is built from 18 residues. Germline assignment: CDR1 SGHRS and CDR2 YFSETQ. With V trimmed by 5 bases and J by 4 bases, 14 bases remained unmatched. DNA for the CDR3: TGCGCCAGCAGGGAAGGGACGGCGGGACTAGCGGCTTACAATGAGCAGTTCTTC. Residues: CASREGTAGLAAYNEQFF.

V gene TRBV6-1 combines with J gene TRBJ2-7; 10 nucleotides align to TRBD1. This CDR3 region has 14 residues. Trimming cost V 6 bases and J 3 bases; bases outside gene matches: 5. From germline, CDR1 is MNHNS and CDR2 SASEGT. The CDR3: CASREDRGFYEQYF. DNA of the CDR3: TGTGCCAGCAGAGAGGACAGGGGGTTCTACGAGCAGTACTTC.

In regard to this clone: The DNA is left out, because the CDR3 cannot be placed on it with certainty; the CDR3 is given as TCRdb lists it. The CDR3 sequence: CASSSGPADTQYF. The chain uses TRBV5-1 and TRBJ2-3. The CDR3 is 13 residues long, ends included. In germline, CDR1 is SGHRS, CDR2 YFSETQ.

The chain carries TRBV15 and TRBJ2-3, with 8 bases identical to TRBD1. This CDR3 region has 17 residues. CDR1 and CDR2 from the germline V gene are LNHNV and YYDKDF (reference sequence). The V and J ends lost 3 bases and 2 bases, in that order; junction bases with no gene match: 10. Here the CDR3 DNA reads TGTGCCACCAGCAGCCCCAGGAGGACAGGGAACACAGATACGCAGTATTTT. Translated: CATSSPRRTGNTDTQYF. The whole variable domain, filled in from reference TRBV15 and TRBJ2-3, reads DAMVIQNPRYQVTQFGKPVTLSCSQTLNHNVMYWYQQKSSQAPKLLFHYYDKDFNNEADTPDNFQSRRPNTSFCFLDIRSPGLGDTAMYLCATSSPRRTGNTDTQYFGPGTRLTVL.

The chain employs TRBV7-6 and TRBJ1-4; TRBD1 matches at 7 bases. After removal of 5 bases from V and 4 bases from J, the junction contained 7 bases not matched to a gene. In germline, CDR1 is SGHVS, CDR2 FNYEAQ. The CDR3 is made up of 15 amino acids. The CDR3 sequence: CASSQWGQSNEKLFF. DNA for the CDR3: TGTGCCAGCAGCCAATGGGGACAGAGTAATGAAAAACTGTTTTTT. The entire variable domain, with the rest obtained from reference TRBV7-6 and TRBJ1-4, is as follows: GAGVSQSPRYKVTKRGQDVALRCDPISGHVSLYWYRQALGQGPEFLTYFNYEAQQDKSGLPNDRFSAERPEGSISTLTIQRTEQRDSAMYRCASSQWGQSNEKLFFGSGTQLSVL.

The chain joins TRBV30 to TRBJ1-4, with 12 bases aligning to TRBD1. Germline-derived CDR1 and CDR2 are GTSNPN and SVGIG (reference sequence). This CDR3 region has 16 residues. V was clipped by 0 bases and J by 6 bases; unmatched bases: 5. The CDR3 spells CAWSVLGTGGYEKLFF. CDR3 in DNA: TGTGCCTGGAGTGTACTAGGGACAGGGGGCTATGAAAAACTGTTTTTT. The whole variable domain, filled in from reference TRBV30 and TRBJ1-4, reads SQTIHQWPATLVQPVGSPLSLECTVEGTSNPNLYWYRQAAGRGLQLLFYSVGIGQISSEVPQNLSASRPQDRQFILSSKKLLLSDSGFYLCAWSVLGTGGYEKLFFGSGTQLSVL.

This clone was counted a single time. The V call is TRBV18, the J call TRBJ2-5; D is tentatively TRBD1 or TRBD2 (5 bases each). The CDR3 is 15 residues long. V lost 2 bases, J lost 10 bases, and 20 bases lay in between. CDR1 and CDR2 from the germline V gene are KGHSH and LQKENI. CDR3 residues: CASSPKRTPLRGQYF. The CDR3 region has the DNA TGTGCCAGCTCACCAAAGCGGACCCCCTTAAGGGGCCAGTACTTC.

The J gene is TRBJ2-7, the V gene TRBV5-1; tentatively, D is TRBD2 (5 bases). The CDR3 totals 12 residues. V was pared by 6 bases and J by 0 bases, with 7 bases between. The V gene's germline CDR1 is SGHRS and CDR2 YFSETQ. The DNA for the CDR3 is TGCGCCAGCACGAGGGACTCCTACGAGCAGTACTTC. This gives the protein CASTRDSYEQYF.

The chain uses TRBV30 and TRBJ2-5, with D tentatively TRBD2 (6 bases). The CDR3 is 13 residues long. CDR1 is GTSNPN, CDR2 SVGIG, per germline (reference sequence). V lost 2 bases and J 11 bases, leaving 18 bases between the germline ends. CDR3 DNA sequence: TGTGCCTGGAGTAGACAGCTCTCGGGGGAGCAGTACTTC. Translation gives CAWSRQLSGEQYF.

The DNA for the CDR3 is TGTGCCAGTAATCTCAGACAGAACACCGGGGAGCTGTTTTTT. Protein product: CASNLRQNTGELFF. J is TRBJ2-2 and V is TRBV19; D uncertain. The CDR3 has 14 residues. CDR1 and CDR2 from the germline V gene are LNHDA and SQIVND (reference sequence). V lost 7 bases to trimming and J lost 1 base, with 10 bases between them.

This clone was seen more than once but under ten times. The chain recombines TRBV6-4 with TRBJ2-2; no clear D gene. V dropped 3 bases and J dropped 3 bases, with 2 bases sitting between them. The CDR3 has 12 amino acids. Germline CDR1 is MRHNA and CDR2 is SNTAGT. This chain's CDR3 is CASSDYTGELFF. The CDR3 nucleotides are TGTGCCAGCAGTGATTACACCGGGGAGCTGTTTTTT.

The chain is built from TRBV19 and TRBJ1-2; 7 nucleotides match TRBD1. The germline V gene encodes CDR1 LNHDA and CDR2 SQIVND (reference sequence). Trimming at V came to 4 bases and at J to 3 bases, leaving 2 bases not matched to a gene. CDR3 length: 13 residues. The CDR3, as DNA: TGTGCCAGTAGTAATCAGGGGGACTATGGCTACACCTTC. Translation gives CASSNQGDYGYTF.

Concerning this clone: One junction end disagrees with the germline gene, perhaps due to a read error. This sequence joins TRBV7-7 and TRBJ2-2; TRBD1 aligns across 11 bases. The CDR3 sequence is 14 residues long. The germline V gene has CDR1 SSHAT and CDR2 FNYEAQ (reference sequence). The CDR3 coding sequence is TGTGCTAGCAGTGGACAGGGGGCACTCGGGGAGCTGTTTTTT. The encoded protein is CASSGQGALGELFF.

A single count supports this clone. The rearrangement links TRBV7-2 to TRBJ2-5; no clear D gene. The CDR3 contains 14 residues. V lost 0 bases and J lost 1, with 6 bases in between. Germline CDR1 reads SGHTA; CDR2 reads FQGNSA. CDR3 nucleotides: TGTGCCAGCAGCTTAGCCCTAAGCCAAGAGACCCAGTACTTC. It translates to CASSLALSQETQYF.

The chain combines TRBV7-3 with TRBJ1-6, with 11 positions matching TRBD1. The CDR3 has 16 residues. The V gene's germline CDR1 is SGHTA and CDR2 FQGTGA. V dropped 5 bases and J dropped 6; count of bases not matched to a gene: 6. This chain's CDR3 is CASSPGTGGSNSPLHF. The CDR3, as DNA: TGTGCCAGCAGCCCCGGGACAGGGGGAAGTAATTCACCCCTCCACTTT.

This clone appeared once. The rearrangement links TRBV5-4 to TRBJ1-1; 9 nucleotides agree with TRBD1. CDR1 and CDR2 (germline): SGHNT, YYREEE (reference sequence). The CDR3 contains 15 residues. After removal of 3 bases from V and 1 base from J, the junction contained 4 bases not matched to a gene. For the CDR3, the DNA is TGTGCCAGCAGCTGGGGGACAGGGCCGAACACTGAAGCTTTCTTT. Protein sequence: CASSWGTGPNTEAFF.

V gene TRBV30 combines with J gene TRBJ1-1; D is ambiguous. The CDR3 is 13 residues long. Trimming pared 8 bases from V and 0 bases from J, leaving 13 bases between. CDR1 is GTSNPN and CDR2 is SVGIG in the germline V gene (reference sequence). CDR3 DNA: TGTGCCGGCCCTGGACGGCTGAACACTGAAGCTTTCTTT. This codes for CAGPGRLNTEAFF.

This rearrangement joins TRBV18 to TRBJ2-1; 8 nucleotides line up with TRBD2. V trimming: 5 bases; J trimming: 5 bases; junction bases outside the gene matches: 14. CDR1 is KGHSH, CDR2 LQKENI, per germline. The CDR3 sequence is 17 residues long. The CDR3 sequence is CASSAEFPGLGNNEQFF. The CDR3 coding sequence is TGTGCCAGCTCAGCAGAGTTTCCGGGACTAGGTAACAATGAGCAGTTCTTC.

This chain links TRBV6-1 with TRBJ2-5, with D possibly being TRBD2 (5 bases). The germline V gene has CDR1 MNHNS and CDR2 SASEGT. V was shortened by 5 bases and J by 4 bases, with 17 bases between the two germline ends. The CDR3 has 15 residues. The CDR3: CASSLRSTRVETQYF. The CDR3 DNA reads as TGTGCCAGCAGTCTCCGGTCCACTAGGGTAGAGACCCAGTACTTC.

The rearrangement links TRBV15 to TRBJ1-4; D is ambiguous. With 1 base removed from V and 8 bases from J, the gap between germline ends came to 5 bases. Per germline, CDR1 LNHNV and CDR2 YYDKDF (reference sequence). The CDR3 runs 12 residues. Written as DNA, the CDR3 is TGTGCCACCAGCAGAGTACGAGAAAAACTGTTTTTT. It encodes CATSRVREKLFF.

The CDR3 sequence is CASSLGQYNEQFF. Written as DNA, the CDR3 is TGTGCCAGCAGCTTGGGACAATACAATGAGCAGTTCTTC. V and J are TRBV5-5 and TRBJ2-1; no reliable D call. CDR3 size: 13 residues. Deletions cut 0 bases from V and 4 bases from J, with 5 bases between. Looked up from germline, CDR1 is SGHKS and CDR2 is YYEKEE (reference sequence).

This clone turned up a few times. This sequence joins TRBV6-1 and TRBJ1-6, with TRBD1 matching 7 bases. Germline trimming cut 0 bases from V and 11 bases from J; bases unmatched to any gene: 10. Germline assignment: CDR1 MNHNS and CDR2 SASEGT. CDR3 size: 16 residues. The CDR3 spells CASSEAEGASFAPLHF. The CDR3, as DNA: TGTGCCAGCAGTGAAGCTGAGGGGGCGAGTTTCGCACCCCTCCACTTT.

Note on this clone: The germline gene is not matched at one end of the junction; a read error may be the cause. The chain carries TRBV9 and TRBJ2-2, with D uncertain. Germline V gene data show CDR1 as SGDLS and CDR2 as YYNGEE. CDR3 length equals 15 residues. In DNA form, the CDR3 reads TGTGCCGGCAGCACCCGTCTTATTAACACCGGGGAGCTGTTTTTT. This sequence encodes CAGSTRLINTGELFF.

The CDR3 region has the DNA TGTGCCAGTACTTACGGGGGCTTGGGTACTGAAGCTTTCTTT. Translated, it gives CASTYGGLGTEAFF. This chain connects TRBV19 to TRBJ1-1; maybe TRBD1 (6 bases). The CDR3 sequence is 14 residues long. V gave up 7 bases and J gave up 5 bases, with 17 bases separating them. Germline V gene lookup returns CDR1 LNHDA and CDR2 SQIVND (reference sequence). Complete variable domain (other parts from reference TRBV19 and TRBJ1-1): DGGITQSPKYLFRKEGQNVTLSCEQNLNHDAMYWYRQDPGQGLRLIYYSQIVNDFQKGDIAEGYSVSREKKESFPLTVTSAQKNPTAFYLCASTYGGLGTEAFFGQGTRLTVV.

V is TRBV7-2 and J is TRBJ1-1; possible D gene TRBD1, 5 bases. Trimming stripped 3 bases from V and 7 bases from J, with 12 bases between. Germline V CDR1 and CDR2: SGHTA, FQGNSA. The CDR3 runs 13 residues. CDR3 protein: CASSFGGRVEAFF. The CDR3 DNA follows: TGTGCCAGCAGCTTTGGGGGACGGGTTGAAGCTTTCTTT.

This clone was recorded at least ten times. This chain links TRBV9 with TRBJ2-3, with 13 positions matching TRBD2. The germline V gene encodes CDR1 SGDLS and CDR2 YYNGEE. CDR3 length equals 15 residues. J gave up 2 bases and V 5 bases, and 2 bases lay outside the gene matches. CDR3 coding DNA: TGTGCCAGCAGTGGGACTAGCGGGGTCACAGATACGCAGTATTTT. This sequence encodes CASSGTSGVTDTQYF.

J is TRBJ1-1 and V is TRBV29-1; D is unclear. With 7 bases removed from V and 0 bases from J, the gap between germline ends came to 12 bases. CDR3 length: 13 amino acids. Germline CDR1 reads SQVTM; CDR2 reads ANQGSEA. CDR3 nucleotide sequence: TGCAGCGCCCAACAGAATTTGAACACTGAAGCTTTCTTT. Translating it yields CSAQQNLNTEAFF. Full variable domain (remainder filled in from reference TRBV29-1 and TRBJ1-1): SAVISQKPSRDICQRGTSLTIQCQVDSQVTMMFWYRQQPGQSLTLIATANQGSEATYESGFVIDKFPISRPNLTFSTLTVSNMSPEDSSIYLCSAQQNLNTEAFFGQGTRLTVV.